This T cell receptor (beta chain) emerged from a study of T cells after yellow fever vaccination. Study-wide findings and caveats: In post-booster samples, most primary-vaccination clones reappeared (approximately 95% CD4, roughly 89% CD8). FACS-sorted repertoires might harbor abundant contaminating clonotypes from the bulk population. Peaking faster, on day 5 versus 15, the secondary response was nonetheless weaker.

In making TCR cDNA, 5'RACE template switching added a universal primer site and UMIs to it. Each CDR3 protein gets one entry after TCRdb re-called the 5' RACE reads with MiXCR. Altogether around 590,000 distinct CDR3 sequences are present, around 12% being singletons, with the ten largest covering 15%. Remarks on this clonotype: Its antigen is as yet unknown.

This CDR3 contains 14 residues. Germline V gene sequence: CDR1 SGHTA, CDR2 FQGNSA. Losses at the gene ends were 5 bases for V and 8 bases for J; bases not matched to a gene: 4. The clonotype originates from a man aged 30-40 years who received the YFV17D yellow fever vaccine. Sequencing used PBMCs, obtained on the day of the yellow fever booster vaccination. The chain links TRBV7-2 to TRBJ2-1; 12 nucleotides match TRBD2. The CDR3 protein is CASSRTSGKDEQFF. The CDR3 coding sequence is TGTGCCAGCAGCCGGACTAGCGGGAAAGATGAGCAGTTCTTC.